A single sample is the source of the 18 T cell receptor beta chains below, sequenced in a study of T cells in Graves' hyperthyroidism and ophthalmopathy. Amplified regions were TCR beta CDR3 sequences from RNA transcripts. Initially, a first-round RT-PCR of the TCR CDR3 employed the HTBI primer set. One entry per CDR3 protein, called by TCRdb with MiXCR from the multiplex PCR reads. Found here are 560,000 or so distinct CDR3 sequences, 40% to 55% of them singletons; the top ten hold roughly 8.2%. The sequenced sample was peripheral blood or thyroid tissue (not recorded which). These receptor sequences come from a woman between 18 and 29 years old with Graves' hyperthyroidism.

The DNA for the CDR3 is TGCGCCAGCAAGACTAGCGGAGCACCTCAAGAGACCCAGTACTTC. Encoded protein: CASKTSGAPQETQYF. The V gene is TRBV10-2, the J gene TRBJ2-5; 9 bases line up with TRBD2. The CDR3 is made up of 15 amino acids. Germline CDR1 WSHSY, CDR2 SAAADI. The V segment lost 7 bases and the J segment 2 bases; nucleotides outside the gene matches: 8.

This clonotype occurred a few times. The chain couples TRBV29-1 to TRBJ1-2; D gene uncertain. Germline CDR1 and CDR2: SQVTM and ANQGSEA. There are 9 residues in the CDR3. The CDR3 nucleotides are TGCAGATCTAACTATGGCTACACCTTC. This translates into CRSNYGYTF.

The V and J genes are TRBV2 and TRBJ2-2; perhaps TRBD2 as D (6 bases). The CDR3 sequence is 14 residues long. V lost 2 bases, J lost 5 bases, and 9 bases lay in between. Germline V CDR1 and CDR2: SNHLY, FYNNEI. For the CDR3, the DNA is TGTGCCAGCAGTGAATCGCGGGGTACCGGGGAGCTGTTTTTT. Translating gives CASSESRGTGELFF.

The CDR3 loop is CASSSRPGHNLHSNQPQHF. The CDR3 nucleotides are TGTGCCAGCAGCTCCCGCCCGGGACACAACCTCCATAGCAATCAGCCCCAGCATTTT. The chain couples TRBV7-8 to TRBJ1-5; D possibly corresponds to TRBD1 (6 bases). Germline CDR1 SGHVS, CDR2 FQNEAQ. This CDR3 is 19 amino acids long. V was clipped by 4 bases and J by 0 bases, with 22 bases between them.

A word on this clonotype: One end of the junction is discordant with germline, which a read error may explain. The chain combines TRBV7-2 with TRBJ1-1, with D unresolved. From germline, CDR1 is SGHTA and CDR2 FQGNSA. CDR3 size: 13 residues. The CDR3 spells CASSSGVYTEAFF. DNA of the CDR3: TGTGCCAGCAGCTCTGGGGTTTACACTGAAGCCTTCTTT.

The chain joins TRBV10-3 to TRBJ1-6; D not certain. Germline lookup yields CDR1 ENHRY and CDR2 SYGVKD. CDR3 size: 14 residues. V was trimmed by 4 bases and J by 5 bases, leaving 9 bases between them. The chain's CDR3 is CAISGQENNSPLHF. CDR3 in DNA: TGTGCCATCAGTGGGCAAGAGAATAATTCACCCCTCCACTTT.

This clonotype was detected a few times. The chain has TRBV29-1 and TRBJ2-7, with 10 bases identical to TRBD1. Germline CDR1 and CDR2: SQVTM and ANQGSEA. The CDR3 has 14 residues. V shed 0 bases and J 7 bases; nucleotides not matched to a gene: 6. The CDR3 sequence is CSVEDPGQGPEQYF. The CDR3 bases are TGCAGCGTTGAAGATCCGGGACAGGGGCCAGAGCAGTACTTC.

The rearrangement links TRBV15 to TRBJ2-2, with D unclear. The CDR3 loop spans 13 amino acids. V was clipped by 0 bases and J by 7 bases, with 6 bases between them. Germline CDR1 LNHNV, CDR2 YYDKDF (reference sequence). CDR3 DNA: TGTGCCACCAGCAGAGACCACCTCGGGGAGCTGTTTTTT. Translating gives CATSRDHLGELFF.

V is TRBV5-1 and J is TRBJ2-7; TRBD1 matches at 7 bases. V shed 4 bases, J shed 3 bases, and the junction held 7 bases outside the gene matches. The length of the CDR3 is 14 residues. Germline V gene data show CDR1 as SGHRS and CDR2 as YFSETQ. The CDR3 bases are TGCGCCAGCAGCACCACAGGGGTAGGCTACGAGCAGTACTTC. Translated: CASSTTGVGYEQYF.

This clonotype was recorded only once. V is TRBV25-1 and J is TRBJ2-2; D perhaps matches TRBD1 (7 bases). The CDR3 loop spans 13 amino acids. Germline V CDR1 and CDR2: MGHDK, SYGVNS. V gave up 6 bases and J gave up 6 bases, with 11 bases separating them. The CDR3: CASRTGRPGELFF. As DNA, the CDR3 is TGTGCCAGCAGGACAGGGAGGCCCGGGGAGCTGTTTTTT.

Remarks on this clonotype: It may be a read error: a sequence one base away is much more abundant. The chain couples TRBV7-2 to TRBJ2-6, with D uncertain. This CDR3 is 14 amino acids long. Deletions cut 0 bases from V and 4 bases from J, with 4 bases between. Looked up from germline, CDR1 is SGHTA and CDR2 is FQGNSA. The CDR3 bases are TGTGCCAGCAGCTTAGCGTACGGGGCCAACGTCCTGACTTTC. The encoded protein is CASSLAYGANVLTF.

Comment on this clonotype: The junction and the germline gene differ at one end; a read error may be behind it. The CDR3 DNA sequence: TGCAGCTTTGATTCACCCCTCCACTTT. Translating it yields CSFDSPLHF. The chain couples TRBV29-1 to TRBJ1-6; D remains unclear. The CDR3 length is 9 residues. Germline loops: CDR1 SQVTM, CDR2 ANQGSEA.

This clonotype was seen a handful of times. The chain links TRBV7-2 to TRBJ2-7; D may be TRBD1 or TRBD2 (5 bases each). CDR1 SGHTA and CDR2 FQGNSA come from the germline V gene. CDR3 length: 14 residues. V lost 6 bases and J 6 bases, leaving 18 bases between the germline ends. The CDR3 protein is CASSYRDGKGEQYF. CDR3 DNA sequence: TGTGCCAGCAGTTATCGGGACGGAAAAGGCGAGCAGTACTTC.

This clonotype was detected many times. This chain connects TRBV24-1 to TRBJ1-5; D gene unclear. CDR3 length equals 14 residues. Per germline, CDR1 KGHDR and CDR2 SFDVKD. Trimming cost V 4 bases and J 0 bases, with 6 bases left between them. The CDR3 nucleotides read TGTGCCACCAGTGAAACAGTTAGCAATCAGCCCCAGCATTTT. Translated, it gives CATSETVSNQPQHF.

This chain uses TRBV29-1 with TRBJ2-7; 7 bases agree with TRBD2. After removal of 7 bases from V and 3 bases from J, the junction contained 24 bases not matched to a gene. The CDR3 contains 18 residues. CDR1 is SQVTM and CDR2 is ANQGSEA in the germline V gene. For the CDR3, the DNA is TGCAGCGCGGCGGAAGGGGCAGGGTGGCGGCGGGAGCTCTACGAGCAGTACTTC. Its translation: CSAAEGAGWRRELYEQYF.

This chain links TRBV7-9 with TRBJ2-7; a possible D gene is TRBD1 (6 bases). This CDR3 has 13 residues. The germline V gene has CDR1 SEHNR and CDR2 FQNEAQ (reference sequence). Trimming left V 3 bases short and J 2 bases short, with 8 bases between. CDR3 sequence: CASSFRDTYEQYF. For the CDR3, the DNA is TGTGCCAGCAGCTTCCGGGACACCTACGAGCAGTACTTC.

This clonotype was seen only a few times. One end of the junction varies from germline; a read error may be responsible. The rearrangement links TRBV10-3 to TRBJ1-5, with D unclear. Germline assignment: CDR1 ENHRY and CDR2 SYGVKD. The CDR3 length is 15 residues. The CDR3 DNA follows: TGTGCCAGCAGTGTAGAGGGCTTGAGCAATCAGCCCCAGCATTTT. As protein: CASSVEGLSNQPQHF.

This clonotype was detected only a few times. In nucleotides, the CDR3 is TGTGCCAGCACCCCAAACGGGGGAGGGCAAGAGACCCAGTACTTC. This sequence encodes CASTPNGGGQETQYF. The chain joins TRBV7-2 to TRBJ2-5; 7 positions agree with TRBD2. V lost 7 bases to trimming and J lost 2 bases; unmatched junction nucleotides: 10. The CDR3 totals 15 residues. Germline values: CDR1 SGHTA, CDR2 FQGNSA.